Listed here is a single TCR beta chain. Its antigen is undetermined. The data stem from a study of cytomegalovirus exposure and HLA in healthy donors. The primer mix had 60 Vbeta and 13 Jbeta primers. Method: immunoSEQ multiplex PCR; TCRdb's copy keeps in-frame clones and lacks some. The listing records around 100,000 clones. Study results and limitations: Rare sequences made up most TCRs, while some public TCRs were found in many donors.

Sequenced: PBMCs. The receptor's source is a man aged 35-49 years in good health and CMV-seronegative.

CDR3 amino acids: CASRDRGNTEAFF. The CDR3 nucleotides are TGTGCCAGCAGGGACAGGGGGAACACTGAAGCTTTCTTT. The chain uses TRBV2 and TRBJ1-1; 9 nucleotides agree with TRBD1. This CDR3 is 13 amino acids long. CDR1 and CDR2 from the germline V gene are SNHLY and FYNNEI. Trimming at V came to 6 bases and at J to 1 base, leaving 0 bases not matched to a gene.